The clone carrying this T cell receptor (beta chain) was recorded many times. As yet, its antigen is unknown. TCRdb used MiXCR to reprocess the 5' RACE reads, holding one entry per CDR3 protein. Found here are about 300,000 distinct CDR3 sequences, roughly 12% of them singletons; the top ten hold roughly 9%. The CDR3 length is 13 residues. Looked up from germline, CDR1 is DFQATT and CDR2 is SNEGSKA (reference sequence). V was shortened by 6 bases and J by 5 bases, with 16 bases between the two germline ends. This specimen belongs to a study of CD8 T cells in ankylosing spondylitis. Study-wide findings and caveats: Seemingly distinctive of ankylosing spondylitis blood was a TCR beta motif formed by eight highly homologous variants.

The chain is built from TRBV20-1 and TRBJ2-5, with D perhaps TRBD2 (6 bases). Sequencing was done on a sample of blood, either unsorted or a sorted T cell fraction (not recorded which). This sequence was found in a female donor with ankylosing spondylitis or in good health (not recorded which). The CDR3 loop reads CSAPSASSETQYF. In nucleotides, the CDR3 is TGCAGTGCCCCTAGCGCAAGTTCGGAGACCCAGTACTTC.